Below, 18 T cell receptor beta chains from the same sample are listed, as sequenced in a study of metastatic and nonmetastatic thyroid tumors. TCRdb reprocessed the PCR reads using MiXCR. Here the sample spans around 4,800 clones, about 28% being singletons. Thyroid surgery was preceded by no treatment in any patient. Sequenced material: adjacent normal tissue. These TCRs come from a female donor with papillary thyroid cancer or a benign thyroid nodule (not recorded which). Some clones in this sample may be carry-over from other donors' samples.

V and J are TRBV19 and TRBJ2-3; the match to TRBD1 covers 8 bases. V dropped 9 bases and J dropped 5; count of bases not matched to a gene: 7. The CDR3 is 13 residues long. In germline, CDR1 is LNHDA, CDR2 SQIVND (reference sequence). The DNA of the CDR3 is TGTGCCAGCGGCGGACAGGGAGTAGATACGCAGTATTTT. Protein product: CASGGQGVDTQYF.

This clone was recorded a few times. This chain links TRBV27 with TRBJ2-1, with no clear D. Germline V gene sequence: CDR1 MNHEY, CDR2 SMNVEV (reference sequence). CDR3 size: 13 residues. Trimming shortened V by 2 bases and J by 6 bases, and 8 bases separated the two germline ends. CDR3 DNA sequence: TGTGCCAGCAGTTTAATGGCTTCCAATGAGCAGTTCTTC. Its translation: CASSLMASNEQFF.

Relative to its sample, this clone is medium-sized. The chain couples TRBV27 to TRBJ1-3; TRBD1 is a possible D gene (5 bases). The CDR3 totals 19 residues. Trimming removed 0 bases from V and 5 bases from J, with 23 bases in between. The V gene's germline CDR1 is MNHEY and CDR2 SMNVEV (reference sequence). The CDR3 DNA sequence: TGTGCCAGCAGTTTATCTTTCGTTTCGTTGGGGCGTGAGCGAAACACCATATATTTT. Encoded protein: CASSLSFVSLGRERNTIYF.

The V gene is TRBV9, the J gene TRBJ2-1, with D perhaps given as TRBD1 or TRBD2 (5 bases each). V lost 3 bases to trimming and J lost 2 bases, with 12 bases between them. Per the germline V gene, CDR1 is SGDLS and CDR2 is YYNGEE. The CDR3 is made up of 15 amino acids. The CDR3 here is CASSARDAAYNEQFF. The CDR3 region has the DNA TGTGCCAGCAGCGCTCGGGACGCAGCCTACAATGAGCAGTTCTTC. Variable domain in full (rest from reference TRBV9 and TRBJ2-1): DSGVTQTPKHLITATGQRVTLRCSPRSGDLSVYWYQQSLDQGLQFLIQYYNGEERAKGNILERFSAQQFPDLHSELNLSSLELGDSALYFCASSARDAAYNEQFFGPGTRLTVL.

The table lists this clone with a few counts. J is TRBJ2-2 and V is TRBV6-1; perhaps TRBD2 as D (6 bases). Per germline, CDR1 MNHNS and CDR2 SASEGT. The V and J ends lost 0 bases and 6 bases respectively, with 17 bases between them. The CDR3 loop spans 17 amino acids. CDR3 protein: CASSEALPGVGAGELFF. The DNA of the CDR3 is TGTGCCAGCAGTGAAGCGCTTCCGGGAGTAGGTGCCGGGGAGCTGTTTTTT.

This clone is medium-sized in the sample. This rearrangement joins TRBV20-1 to TRBJ2-2, with 14 bases matching TRBD2. Looked up from germline, CDR1 is DFQATT and CDR2 is SNEGSKA (reference sequence). After removal of 0 bases from V and 5 bases from J, the junction contained 5 bases not matched to a gene. The CDR3 is 17 amino acids. Here the CDR3 DNA reads TGCAGTGCTAGAGACCCCGGGACTAGCGGGAGTACCGGGGAGCTGTTTTTT. It yields the protein CSARDPGTSGSTGELFF.

The V and J genes are TRBV28 and TRBJ1-1; the match to TRBD1 covers 10 bases. V lost 6 bases, J lost 7 bases, and 11 bases stayed unmatched. The CDR3 spans 15 residues. Germline lookup yields CDR1 MDHEN and CDR2 SYDVKM. The CDR3 coding sequence is TGTGCCAGCAGCCACCGATCGACAGGGGGCCGTGAAGCTTTCTTT. This translates into CASSHRSTGGREAFF.

Only one count was recorded for this clone. This rearrangement joins TRBV11-2 to TRBJ2-7, with D possibly matching TRBD1 (5 bases). From germline, CDR1 is SGHAT and CDR2 FQNNGV. This CDR3 spans 15 amino acids. V shed 6 bases and J shed 4 bases, with 19 bases lying between them. CDR3 nucleotide sequence: TGTGCCAGCAGTCATGAGCAGGGTTCTGAGTACGAGCAGTACTTC. This encodes CASSHEQGSEYEQYF.

V usage is TRBV28 and J usage is TRBJ1-3; 8 nucleotides align to TRBD1. The CDR3 covers 15 residues. With 4 bases clipped from V and 4 bases from J, the junction kept 6 bases outside the gene matches. Per germline, CDR1 MDHEN and CDR2 SYDVKM. In DNA, the CDR3 is TGTGCCAGCAGTTCCCGCAGGGGGCTGGGAAACACCATATATTTT. It codes for CASSSRRGLGNTIYF. Combining the CDR3 with reference TRBV28 and TRBJ1-3 gives the whole variable domain DVKVTQSSRYLVKRTGEKVFLECVQDMDHENMFWYRQDPGLGLRLIYFSYDVKMKEKGDIPEGYSVSREKKERFSLILESASTNQTSMYLCASSSRRGLGNTIYFGEGSWLTVV.

This clone was seen only a few times. This chain links TRBV6-6 with TRBJ2-2; 7 bases are a match to TRBD2. In germline, CDR1 is MNHNY, CDR2 SVGAGI (reference sequence). The CDR3 loop spans 18 amino acids. Trimming cost V 0 bases and J 4 bases; bases outside gene matches: 11. CDR3 sequence (DNA): TGTGCCAGCAGTTACTCGGGAGGGTTTGAGGCTAGCACCGGGGAGCTGTTTTTT. This codes for CASSYSGGFEASTGELFF.

The chain employs TRBV20-1 and TRBJ2-3, with 9 bases that match TRBD1. The CDR3 runs 16 residues. V lost 3 bases, J lost 6 bases, and 13 bases stayed unmatched. Germline V gene sequence: CDR1 DFQATT, CDR2 SNEGSKA (reference sequence). The CDR3 protein is CSASANPGQGRDTQYF. CDR3 DNA: TGCAGTGCTAGCGCCAATCCGGGACAGGGCCGCGATACGCAGTATTTT.

This sequence joins TRBV6-4 and TRBJ2-7; D possibly corresponds to TRBD1 (5 bases). The CDR3 is 15 amino acids. Per the germline V gene, CDR1 is MRHNA and CDR2 is SNTAGT. V was clipped by 6 bases and J by 2 bases, with 17 bases between them. CDR3 amino acids: CASSLRQGRPYEQYF. CDR3 in DNA: TGTGCCAGCAGCTTACGGCAGGGTAGGCCCTACGAGCAGTACTTC.

V and J are TRBV2 and TRBJ2-2, with D perhaps TRBD1 (5 bases). Between the trimmed V and J ends, which lost 7 bases and 3 bases, there was a span of 12 bases. The germline V gene encodes CDR1 SNHLY and CDR2 FYNNEI. This CDR3 region has 14 residues. CDR3 amino acids: CASMSGRDTGELFF. The CDR3 DNA follows: TGTGCCAGCATGAGTGGCAGGGACACCGGGGAGCTGTTTTTT.

The chain is built from TRBV6-1 and TRBJ1-4, with D unresolved. V lost 7 bases and J 0 bases, leaving 6 bases between the germline ends. The CDR3 covers 13 residues. The germline V gene has CDR1 MNHNS and CDR2 SASEGT. The CDR3 region is CASIYATNEKLFF. DNA of the CDR3: TGTGCCAGCATCTATGCAACTAATGAAAAACTGTTTTTT.

This clone was observed at least ten times. This may come from a read error, since a much larger clone is one base off. The chain recombines TRBV20-1 with TRBJ1-1; no clear D. V was cut by 1 base and J by 4 bases, with 10 bases left in between. Germline lookup yields CDR1 DFQATT and CDR2 SNEGSKA (reference sequence). The CDR3 loop spans 13 amino acids. CDR3 amino acids: CSARVIPSTEAFF. DNA of the CDR3: TGCAGTGCTAGAGTTATCCCGAGCACTGAAGCTTTCTTT.

The chain uses TRBV20-1 and TRBJ1-1, with a tentative D call TRBD1 (5 bases). CDR1 is DFQATT and CDR2 is SNEGSKA in the germline V gene (reference sequence). This CDR3 region has 13 residues. The germline V and J ends were trimmed by 0 bases and 5 bases, with 10 bases remaining between them. The CDR3 nucleotides are TGCAGTGCTAGAGATCGGGGCGAAACTGAAGCTTTCTTT. It codes for CSARDRGETEAFF.

The table lists this clone with many counts. V and J are TRBV4-2 and TRBJ1-3, with 7 bases lining up with TRBD1. From germline, CDR1 is LGHNA and CDR2 YNFKEQ. After removal of 0 bases from V and 0 bases from J, the junction contained 8 bases not matched to a gene. The CDR3 runs to 18 residues. In DNA, the CDR3 is TGTGCCAGCAGCCAAGATCCCACGGACAGGAGCTCTGGAAACACCATATATTTT. Its protein product is CASSQDPTDRSSGNTIYF.

The chain uses TRBV14 and TRBJ2-4; D tentatively reads TRBD1 or TRBD2 (5 bases each). The CDR3 extends over 15 amino acids. With 4 bases removed from V and 8 bases from J, the gap between germline ends came to 18 bases. Germline loops: CDR1 SGHDN, CDR2 FVKESK. The CDR3 loop is CASSLHGQVGDIQYF. CDR3 DNA sequence: TGTGCCAGCAGCCTTCACGGGCAGGTGGGGGACATTCAGTACTTC. The whole variable domain, filled in from reference TRBV14 and TRBJ2-4, reads EAGVTQFPSHSVIEKGQTVTLRCDPISGHDNLYWYRRVMGKEIKFLLHFVKESKQDESGMPNNRFLAERTGGTYSTLKVQPAELEDSGVYFCASSLHGQVGDIQYFGAGTRLSVL.